This T cell receptor beta chain was recorded in a study of T cells of healthy individuals. MiXCR, run by TCRdb on the 5' RACE reads, gives a single entry per CDR3 protein. This table holds tens of thousands of distinct CDR3 sequences, around 15% found once. This CDR3 is 14 amino acids long. V was shortened by 3 bases and J by 3 bases, with 11 bases between the two germline ends. Only a few counts were recorded for this clonotype. The TCR originated in a human donor in good health. The V gene is TRBV12-3 or TRBV12-4, the J gene TRBJ1-1; perhaps TRBD1 as D (5 bases). CDR3 nucleotides: TGTGCCAGCAGTTTGGCAGGGCTGGACACTGAAGCTTTCTTT. It codes for CASSLAGLDTEAFF.